Below are 11 T cell receptor beta chains sequenced from a single sample in a study of identical twins. Each CDR3 protein is one row after TCRdb ran MiXCR on the 5' RACE reads. The sample has a few hundred thousand distinct CDR3 sequences, approximately 8.6% seen once. The sample was also linked to a second study, of yellow fever vaccine responses in identical twins.

The specimen sequenced was CD8+ T cells sorted from blood. The receptors shown here come from a woman under 30 in good health.

There are many counts of this clonotype. CDR3 sequence reads: CSVISGARAGELFF. Here the CDR3 DNA reads TGCAGCGTGATTAGCGGGGCTCGAGCCGGGGAGCTGTTTTTT. V is TRBV29-1 and J is TRBJ2-2, with 8 bases aligning to TRBD2. Trimming at V came to 6 bases and at J to 6 bases, leaving 9 bases not matched to a gene. The CDR3 covers 14 residues. Germline V CDR1 and CDR2: SQVTM, ANQGSEA.

This clonotype was seen a few times. The chain uses TRBV7-9 and TRBJ1-1, with D hard to call. This CDR3 contains 15 residues. Trimming pared 5 bases from V and 3 bases from J, leaving 16 bases between. CDR1 and CDR2 from the germline V gene are SEHNR and FQNEAQ (reference sequence). CDR3 amino acids: CASSAPGRKDTEAFF. The CDR3 coding sequence is TGTGCCAGCAGCGCCCCCGGGAGGAAGGACACTGAAGCTTTCTTT.

V and J are TRBV5-1 and TRBJ1-1, with D possibly being TRBD1 (5 bases). Germline-derived CDR1 and CDR2 are SGHRS and YFSETQ. The V and J ends lost 4 bases and 0 bases respectively, with 13 bases between them. CDR3 size: 15 residues. For the CDR3, the DNA is TGCGCCAGCAGCCCGAGTGGAGGGGTGAACACTGAAGCTTTCTTT. This codes for CASSPSGGVNTEAFF.

V and J are TRBV10-3 and TRBJ2-7; D is uncertain. This CDR3 has 13 amino acids. Trimming shortened V by 7 bases and J by 0 bases, and 10 bases separated the two germline ends. Looked up from germline, CDR1 is ENHRY and CDR2 is SYGVKD. The CDR3 sequence is CAIKFDNSYEQYF. The CDR3 bases are TGTGCCATCAAGTTCGACAACTCCTACGAGCAGTACTTC.

This chain connects TRBV6-1 to TRBJ1-5; TRBD1 agrees at 7 bases. CDR3 size: 13 residues. Per germline, CDR1 MNHNS and CDR2 SASEGT. Trimming at V came to 8 bases and at J to 7 bases, leaving 8 bases not matched to a gene. The CDR3 loop reads CASGQGVAQPQHF. The CDR3 DNA reads as TGTGCCAGCGGCCAGGGGGTAGCGCAGCCCCAGCATTTT.

The chain carries TRBV2 and TRBJ1-4; the D gene is possibly TRBD1 (5 bases). V dropped 3 bases and J dropped 2 bases, with 7 bases sitting between them. Germline CDR1 SNHLY, CDR2 FYNNEI. The CDR3 length is 14 residues. CDR3: CASSDGGTNEKLFF. Written as DNA, the CDR3 is TGTGCCAGCAGTGATGGGGGTACTAATGAAAAACTGTTTTTT.

This clonotype was observed a handful of times. This chain connects TRBV7-9 to TRBJ2-5, with D perhaps TRBD1 or TRBD2 (5 bases each). Trimming shortened V by 4 bases and J by 2 bases, and 8 bases separated the two germline ends. Germline V lookup: CDR1 SEHNR, CDR2 FQNEAQ (reference sequence). This CDR3 spans 13 amino acids. CDR3 sequence reads: CASSYWGQETQYF. As DNA, the CDR3 is TGTGCCAGCAGCTATTGGGGGCAAGAGACCCAGTACTTC.

This clonotype has ten or more counts. This chain connects TRBV7-9 to TRBJ2-5; D is undetermined. V lost 3 bases, J lost 3 bases, and 17 bases lay in between. Germline CDR1 is SEHNR and CDR2 is FQNEAQ (reference sequence). This CDR3 is built from 16 residues. CDR3 sequence (DNA): TGTGCCAGCAGCTTCGAACAAACCGACCGTAAAGAGACCCAGTACTTC. Encoded protein: CASSFEQTDRKETQYF.

The table lists this clonotype with many counts. The chain employs TRBV11-2 and TRBJ2-3; D is perhaps TRBD1 or TRBD2 (5 bases each). V lost 0 bases to trimming and J lost 2 bases, with 12 bases between them. CDR3 size: 16 residues. Germline V gene data show CDR1 as SGHAT and CDR2 as FQNNGV. CDR3: CASSLDFGANTDTQYF. In DNA, the CDR3 is TGTGCCAGCAGCTTAGATTTCGGGGCAAACACAGATACGCAGTATTTT. The full variable domain, its missing parts supplied by reference TRBV11-2 and TRBJ2-3, is EAGVAQSPRYKIIEKRQSVAFWCNPISGHATLYWYQQILGQGPKLLIQFQNNGVVDDSQLPKDRFSAERLKGVDSTLKIQPAKLEDSAVYLCASSLDFGANTDTQYFGPGTRLTVL.

This clonotype was detected a few times. V and J are TRBV5-1 and TRBJ2-3, with D unresolved. With 0 bases removed from V and 0 bases from J, the gap between germline ends came to 11 bases. Germline V gene sequence: CDR1 SGHRS, CDR2 YFSETQ. This CDR3 contains 16 residues. CDR3 nucleotide sequence: TGCGCCAGCAGCTTGGCCAACGGATTTAGCACAGATACGCAGTATTTT. Residues: CASSLANGFSTDTQYF.

This chain uses TRBV7-3 with TRBJ2-7; D not resolved. V was shortened by 2 bases and J by 1 base, with 6 bases between the two germline ends. Germline V lookup: CDR1 SGHTA, CDR2 FQGTGA. The CDR3 runs to 13 residues. Written as DNA, the CDR3 is TGTGCCAGCAGCTTAGCATGGTCCTACGAGCAGTACTTC. It translates to CASSLAWSYEQYF.